Listed here are 11 T cell receptor beta chains from one sample, sequenced in a study of blood T cell repertoires in COVID-19. The protocol was immunoSEQ multiplex PCR, while the TCRdb copy is restricted to in-frame clones and leaves out a portion. The repertoire has 150,000 to 200,000 clones, 65% to 85% of them found once; the top ten carry approximately 11%. Material for sequencing was peripheral blood. The receptors shown here come from a man aged 55 to 69 with active or convalescent COVID-19.

About this clone itself: The DNA is left out, because the CDR3 cannot be placed on it with certainty; the CDR3 is given as TCRdb lists it. V is TRBV2 and J is TRBJ2-5; the DNA was not used to check the table's D call, TRBD1. The CDR3 is 12 residues long, ends included. Germline CDR1 and CDR2: SNHLY and FYNNEI. The CDR3 here is CASSVGQGTRYF.

This clone was seen at least ten times. The chain carries TRBV13 and TRBJ2-7; 8 bases are a match to TRBD2. The V and J ends lost 5 bases and 6 bases, in that order; junction bases with no gene match: 9. The length of the CDR3 is 14 residues. CDR1 is PRHDT, CDR2 FYEKMQ, per germline (reference sequence). The CDR3 nucleotides are TGTGCCAGCAGCGCGAGCGGGAGCACGTCCGAGCAGTACTTC. Protein product: CASSASGSTSEQYF.

The chain links TRBV19 to TRBJ1-1, with 9 bases identical to TRBD1. The CDR3 covers 15 residues. The V segment lost 6 bases and the J segment 5 bases; nucleotides outside the gene matches: 10. Germline loops: CDR1 LNHDA, CDR2 SQIVND (reference sequence). The chain's CDR3 is CASRSTGGGLTEAFF. The CDR3 DNA is TGTGCCAGTAGATCAACAGGGGGCGGTTTAACTGAAGCTTTCTTT.

This clone came up a few times. The V call is TRBV5-1, the J call TRBJ2-3; 9 nucleotides agree with TRBD2. The CDR3 is made up of 18 amino acids. V lost 0 bases and J lost 6; bases outside the gene matches: 14. CDR1 and CDR2 from the germline V gene are SGHRS and YFSETQ. In nucleotides, the CDR3 is TGCGCCAGCAGCTTGGGACTAGCGGCGAGCACTGGAGGGGATACGCAGTATTTT. This translates into CASSLGLAASTGGDTQYF.

This clone was recorded at least ten times. The rearrangement joins TRBV7-9 to TRBJ1-2; the D is unclear. This CDR3 contains 19 residues. Trimming stripped 5 bases from V and 0 bases from J, with 25 bases between. In germline, CDR1 is SEHNR, CDR2 FQNEAQ (reference sequence). The DNA for the CDR3 is TGTGCCAGCAGCGATTCCTCCTACAGTTTTCTCTTAGCTAACTATGGCTACACCTTC. It encodes CASSDSSYSFLLANYGYTF.

This clone is a singleton in its sample. V gene TRBV14 combines with J gene TRBJ2-7; a possible D gene is TRBD2 (5 bases). Germline loops: CDR1 SGHDN, CDR2 FVKESK. CDR3 length: 17 residues. Trimming cost V 4 bases and J 0 bases, with 19 bases left between them. The CDR3 coding sequence is TGTGCCAGCAGCCTCCGCGCAGCGTGGGAGAGCTCCTACGAGCAGTACTTC. Translated, it gives CASSLRAAWESSYEQYF.

This clone has just a few counts. The rearrangement joins TRBV5-1 to TRBJ1-4; TRBD1 is a possible D gene (5 bases). CDR1 and CDR2 (germline): SGHRS, YFSETQ. The CDR3 extends over 15 amino acids. V shed 4 bases and J shed 7 bases, with 17 bases lying between them. For the CDR3, the DNA is TGCGCCAGCAGCCCGCAGTCGGCCGGGGGTGAAAAACTGTTTTTT. It codes for CASSPQSAGGEKLFF.

The chain is built from TRBV2 and TRBJ1-3; D remains ambiguous. This CDR3 region has 16 residues. Germline V gene data show CDR1 as SNHLY and CDR2 as FYNNEI. The V end lost 5 bases, the J end lost 0 bases, and 14 bases lay between the germline ends. The CDR3 bases are TGTGCCAGCAGTCCTCTTGGTGCGAACTCTGGAAACACCATATATTTT. Amino acids: CASSPLGANSGNTIYF. The complete variable domain, with remaining parts taken from reference TRBV2 and TRBJ1-3, reads EPEVTQTPSHQVTQMGQEVILRCVPISNHLYFYWYRQILGQKVEFLVSFYNNEISEKSEIFDDQFSVERPDGSNFTLKIRSTKLEDSAMYFCASSPLGANSGNTIYFGEGSWLTVV.

This chain connects TRBV5-8 to TRBJ2-5, with D maybe TRBD2 (5 bases). The CDR3 runs to 16 residues. Germline CDR1 reads SGHTS; CDR2 reads YDEGEE. The V and J ends lost 4 bases and 1 base respectively, with 17 bases between them. The CDR3 here is CASSGSPSPTQETQYF. In DNA form, the CDR3 reads TGTGCCAGCAGCGGCTCCCCTAGCCCCACCCAAGAGACCCAGTACTTC.

The DNA of the CDR3 is TGTGCCAGCAGTTACTCGAAACGGGTGGACGAGCAGTACTTC. The encoded protein is CASSYSKRVDEQYF. The chain joins TRBV6-6 to TRBJ2-7, with D uncertain. Germline CDR1 and CDR2: MNHNY and SVGAGI (reference sequence). The CDR3 has 14 amino acids. V gave up 0 bases and J gave up 5 bases, with 11 bases separating them.

The rearrangement uses TRBV28 and TRBJ2-1, with 11 positions matching TRBD2. V trimming: 1 base; J trimming: 0 bases; junction bases outside the gene matches: 5. The CDR3 runs 18 residues. CDR1 MDHEN and CDR2 SYDVKM come from the germline V gene. CDR3 residues: CASSLFSGRASSYNEQFF. The DNA of the CDR3 is TGTGCCAGCAGTTTATTTAGCGGGAGGGCGAGCTCCTACAATGAGCAGTTCTTC.